These 25 T cell receptor beta chains were sequenced from one sample in a study of T cell changes during pregnancy in multiple sclerosis (dated by TCRdb to between 2018 and 2020). Library generation was performed with the immunoSEQ multiplex PCR assay. Held by TCRdb, this immuneACCESS table contains in-frame sequences only and omits some clones. Under half of the omission traces to an unresolved V gene where checked; the cause of the rest is unknown. The sample records around 50,000 clones, approximately 92% of which are singletons. Roughly 8% of the sample rests with the top ten. This specimen was CD8+ T cells from peripheral blood mononuclear cells, taken in the second trimester of pregnancy. These receptors were obtained from a female donor with multiple sclerosis, enrolled in a pregnancy study.

This clone has only one observation. The CDR3 bases are TGTGCCAGCAGCTGGAGTAAGCCGTACGAGCAGTACTTC. Translated, it gives CASSWSKPYEQYF. V usage is TRBV5-6 and J usage is TRBJ2-7; no clear D gene. The CDR3 loop spans 13 amino acids. V lost 3 bases to trimming and J lost 4 bases, with 11 bases between them. The V gene's germline CDR1 is SGHDT and CDR2 YYEEEE.

The chain employs TRBV7-8 and TRBJ1-5; D gene uncertain. Per the germline V gene, CDR1 is SGHVS and CDR2 is FQNEAQ. V lost 1 base and J lost 7, with 14 bases in between. The CDR3 is made up of 15 amino acids. This chain's CDR3 is CASSLGGLVSQPQHF. The CDR3 DNA follows: TGTGCCAGCAGCTTAGGAGGGTTGGTTTCCCAGCCCCAGCATTTT.

Points on this clone: The sample carries other DNA sequences with the same CDR3. The rearrangement links TRBV27 to TRBJ1-5, with 7 positions matching TRBD1. The CDR3 runs 14 residues. Per germline, CDR1 MNHEY and CDR2 SMNVEV (reference sequence). V dropped 5 bases and J dropped 4; count of bases not matched to a gene: 5. The DNA for the CDR3 is TGTGCCAGCAGTCTGCGACAGGGAAATCAGCCCCAGCATTTT. Its protein is CASSLRQGNQPQHF.

This rearrangement joins TRBV6-1 to TRBJ2-5, with a tentative D call TRBD1 (6 bases). The CDR3 extends over 13 amino acids. Looked up from germline, CDR1 is MNHNS and CDR2 is SASEGT. The V and J ends lost 10 bases and 5 bases respectively, with 17 bases between them. The CDR3 DNA reads as TGTGCCACCACAGGGAGCTTGGGCGAGACCCAGTACTTC. It codes for CATTGSLGETQYF.

The chain recombines TRBV4-2 with TRBJ2-2; TRBD2 aligns across 8 bases. Germline lookup yields CDR1 LGHNA and CDR2 YNFKEQ. J lost 5 bases, V lost 2 bases, and 4 bases had no gene match. This CDR3 spans 15 amino acids. The DNA of the CDR3 is TGTGCCAGCAGCCAACCAGCGGGGGAAACCGGGGAGCTGTTTTTT. It is translated as CASSQPAGETGELFF.

The chain combines TRBV12-5 with TRBJ2-5; 7 nucleotides line up with TRBD1. The CDR3 is made up of 13 amino acids. Germline CDR1 LGHNT, CDR2 FRNRAP. V lost 1 base to trimming and J lost 7 bases; unmatched junction nucleotides: 3. The CDR3 DNA reads TGTGCTAGTGGTTTGGGGGGACAGAGGACCCAGTACTTC. It specifies CASGLGGQRTQYF.

The chain joins TRBV7-6 to TRBJ2-3; perhaps TRBD2 as D (5 bases). The CDR3 covers 12 residues. The V gene lost 5 bases and the J gene lost 5 bases, with 8 bases spanning the gap. Germline CDR1 is SGHVS and CDR2 is FNYEAQ. CDR3: CASSEGGDTQYF. The CDR3 region has the DNA TGTGCCAGCAGCGAGGGCGGAGATACGCAGTATTTT. The full variable domain, rest sourced from reference TRBV7-6 and TRBJ2-3, is GAGVSQSPRYKVTKRGQDVALRCDPISGHVSLYWYRQALGQGPEFLTYFNYEAQQDKSGLPNDRFSAERPEGSISTLTIQRTEQRDSAMYRCASSEGGDTQYFGPGTRLTVL.

The chain recombines TRBV4-1 with TRBJ2-6, with 10 bases matching TRBD1. The junction had 7 bases not matched to a gene; V was cut back by 4 bases and J by 4 bases. The germline gives CDR1 MGHRA, CDR2 YSYEKL. The CDR3 runs to 17 residues. This chain's CDR3 is CASSLRQGATGANVLTF. The CDR3 bases are TGCGCCAGCAGCCTGAGACAGGGGGCAACGGGGGCCAACGTCCTGACTTTC.

The V gene is TRBV6-1, the J gene TRBJ1-4; 9 nucleotides agree with TRBD1. The CDR3 has 16 residues. The germline V gene has CDR1 MNHNS and CDR2 SASEGT. V was clipped by 3 bases and J by 4 bases; unmatched bases: 6. CDR3: CASSEIGQGFNEKLFF. As DNA, the CDR3 is TGTGCCAGCAGTGAGATAGGACAGGGGTTTAATGAAAAACTGTTTTTT.

This chain joins TRBV7-3 and TRBJ2-7, with a weak D call TRBD1 (6 bases). CDR1 is SGHTA, CDR2 FQGTGA, per germline. Trimming shortened V by 4 bases and J by 6 bases, and 10 bases separated the two germline ends. This CDR3 has 12 residues. The CDR3 DNA reads as TGTGCCAGCAGCTCAATAGGGGGCGAGCAGTACTTC. It translates to CASSSIGGEQYF.

The chain combines TRBV20-1 with TRBJ1-1; TRBD1 might be the D (5 bases). Trimming removed 7 bases at V and 10 bases at J, with 10 bases between. Germline loops: CDR1 DFQATT, CDR2 SNEGSKA (reference sequence). CDR3 length: 9 amino acids. Here the CDR3 reads CSVGTLAFF. The DNA of the CDR3 is TGCAGTGTTGGGACTCTAGCTTTCTTT.

CDR3 in amino acids: CASSQQTSGPPSTDTQYF. As DNA, the CDR3 is TGTGCCAGCAGCCAACAGACTAGCGGACCGCCTAGCACAGATACGCAGTATTTT. The chain joins TRBV7-9 to TRBJ2-3, with 9 bases identical to TRBD2. This CDR3 has 18 amino acids. Looked up from germline, CDR1 is SEHNR and CDR2 is FQNEAQ (reference sequence). Trimming took 5 bases from V and 0 from J; bases not matched to a gene: 12.

V is TRBV6-5 and J is TRBJ2-3; 10 nucleotides agree with TRBD1. CDR3 size: 15 residues. J gave up 5 bases and V 7 bases, and 9 bases lay outside the gene matches. Germline assignment: CDR1 MNHEY and CDR2 SVGAGI. The DNA for the CDR3 is TGTGCCAGCACCGTTGCGACAGGGGGCGGAGATACGCAGTATTTT. This gives the protein CASTVATGGGDTQYF.

V usage is TRBV5-6 and J usage is TRBJ1-2, with unresolved D. The CDR3 extends over 14 amino acids. Germline values: CDR1 SGHDT, CDR2 YYEEEE. V was shortened by 4 bases and J by 3 bases, with 13 bases between the two germline ends. The CDR3 here is CASSPGVPDYGYTF. In DNA, the CDR3 is TGTGCCAGCAGCCCCGGGGTTCCCGACTATGGCTACACCTTC.

The genes are TRBV25-1 and TRBJ2-5, with a tentative D call TRBD1 (5 bases). V was clipped by 5 bases and J by 1 base, with 14 bases between them. The CDR3 totals 15 residues. CDR1 and CDR2 (germline): MGHDK, SYGVNS. The CDR3 spells CASSSLTDSQETQYF. The CDR3, as DNA: TGTGCCAGCAGTAGTCTTACCGACAGCCAAGAGACCCAGTACTTC.

The chain has TRBV19 and TRBJ1-1; 9 bases agree with TRBD1. Germline CDR1 reads LNHDA; CDR2 reads SQIVND (reference sequence). The CDR3 is 14 residues long. V lost 4 bases and J lost 6; bases outside the gene matches: 6. The CDR3 loop reads CASSTWDRVAEAFF. CDR3 DNA sequence: TGTGCCAGTAGTACCTGGGACAGGGTGGCTGAAGCTTTCTTT.

This clone came up once. V and J are TRBV28 and TRBJ2-1, with TRBD1 identical over 8 bases. CDR3 size: 14 residues. Germline V gene sequence: CDR1 MDHEN, CDR2 SYDVKM. The trim removed 5 bases at V and 7 bases at J, leaving 7 bases unmatched. CDR3 amino acids: CASSVTGGSNEQFF. The CDR3, as DNA: TGTGCCAGCAGTGTTACAGGGGGGAGTAATGAGCAGTTCTTC.

The J gene is TRBJ1-2, the V gene TRBV19, with 12 bases matching TRBD1. Germline trimming cut 5 bases from V and 7 bases from J; bases unmatched to any gene: 11. This CDR3 contains 16 residues. Germline loops: CDR1 LNHDA, CDR2 SQIVND (reference sequence). The CDR3 DNA is TGTGCCAGTAGTCAGGGACAGGGGGCGTTTCTGCTTGGCTACACCTTC. Translating it yields CASSQGQGAFLLGYTF.

The V call is TRBV7-6, the J call TRBJ2-3; 9 nucleotides align to TRBD2. This CDR3 has 18 amino acids. V lost 4 bases and J lost 4; bases outside the gene matches: 15. CDR1 is SGHVS and CDR2 is FNYEAQ in the germline V gene. The CDR3: CASSYDPWRGGRADTQYF. The CDR3 coding sequence is TGTGCCAGCAGCTATGACCCCTGGCGGGGGGGCCGAGCAGATACGCAGTATTTT.

The CDR3 bases are TGTGCCAGCAGCCCCCCCGACAGGGGTCAGCAGTATTTT. Translation gives CASSPPDRGQQYF. The V call is TRBV7-9, the J call TRBJ2-3; the match to TRBD1 covers 8 bases. The CDR3 is 13 amino acids. Germline lookup yields CDR1 SEHNR and CDR2 FQNEAQ (reference sequence). The V and J ends lost 5 bases and 11 bases, in that order; junction bases with no gene match: 9.

This chain links TRBV6-1 with TRBJ1-1, with 8 bases that match TRBD1. Germline V CDR1 and CDR2: MNHNS, SASEGT. The CDR3 is 15 residues long. Trimming at V came to 4 bases and at J to 5 bases, leaving 9 bases not matched to a gene. The CDR3 DNA follows: TGTGCCAGCAGTGGTAACGACAGGGGTTGGACTGAAGCTTTCTTT. Encoded protein: CASSGNDRGWTEAFF.

V and J are TRBV10-3 and TRBJ1-5; no clear D. Germline V gene sequence: CDR1 ENHRY, CDR2 SYGVKD. CDR3 length: 13 amino acids. Trimming cost V 6 bases and J 5 bases, with 11 bases left between them. CDR3 residues: CAIRRKPDQPQHF. CDR3 nucleotides: TGTGCCATCAGAAGAAAGCCCGATCAGCCCCAGCATTTT.

This chain uses TRBV13 with TRBJ2-1; maybe TRBD1 (6 bases). V was clipped by 4 bases and J by 7 bases, with 14 bases between them. The CDR3 contains 14 residues. CDR1 and CDR2 (germline): PRHDT, FYEKMQ (reference sequence). CDR3 residues: CASSSGQQPNEQFF. CDR3 nucleotide sequence: TGTGCCAGCAGCTCCGGACAGCAGCCAAATGAGCAGTTCTTC.

The chain combines TRBV27 with TRBJ2-1; 9 positions match TRBD1. V shed 2 bases, J shed 4 bases, and the junction held 6 bases outside the gene matches. The CDR3 covers 16 residues. Germline V gene lookup returns CDR1 MNHEY and CDR2 SMNVEV (reference sequence). The chain's CDR3 is CASSLLGQGRYNEQFF. The CDR3 nucleotides read TGTGCCAGCAGTTTACTGGGACAGGGAAGGTACAATGAGCAGTTCTTC.

V is TRBV4-1 and J is TRBJ1-3, with 9 bases that match TRBD1. The V gene end was trimmed by 5 bases and the J gene end by 3 bases; junction bases not matched to a gene: 11. Looked up from germline, CDR1 is MGHRA and CDR2 is YSYEKL. The CDR3 is made up of 17 amino acids. The CDR3 DNA is TGCGCCAGCAGCTACACCGGGACAGGGATTCTTGGAAACACCATATATTTT. This translates into CASSYTGTGILGNTIYF.